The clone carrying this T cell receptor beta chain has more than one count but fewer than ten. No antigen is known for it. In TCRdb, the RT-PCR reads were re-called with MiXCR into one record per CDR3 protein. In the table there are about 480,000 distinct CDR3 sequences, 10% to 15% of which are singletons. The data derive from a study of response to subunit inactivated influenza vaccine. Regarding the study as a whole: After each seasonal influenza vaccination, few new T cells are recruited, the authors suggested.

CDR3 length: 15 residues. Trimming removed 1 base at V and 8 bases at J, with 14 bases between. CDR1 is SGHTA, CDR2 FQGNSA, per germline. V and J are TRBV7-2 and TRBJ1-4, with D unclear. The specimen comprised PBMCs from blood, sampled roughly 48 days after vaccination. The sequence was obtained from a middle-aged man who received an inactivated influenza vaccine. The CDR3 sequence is CASSLVAALGEKLFF. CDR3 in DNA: TGTGCCAGCAGCTTAGTTGCAGCCTTAGGGGAAAAACTGTTTTTT.